The 31 T cell receptor beta chains below come from one sample, sequenced in a study of persistence of HIV-infected CD4 T cells. The stimulus was an HIV-1 Gag 15-mer peptide pool, roughly 1 ug/peptide/mL. CD40L/CD69 double-negative CD45RO-high memory CD4+ T cells were collected. These TCRs are of unknown antigen specificity. The libraries were made with immunoSEQ version 4 in survey mode. The table came from immunoSEQ multiplex PCR; TCRdb's copy has only in-frame clones and leaves some out. The sample lists 35,000 or so clones, about 83% occurring once. Source: cultured CD4+ T cells from PBMCs, taken from a patient who received antiretroviral therapy. These receptors all come from an adult with HIV. The donor label of this sample is uncertain.

The chain carries TRBV5-1 and TRBJ2-2; D remains ambiguous. In germline, CDR1 is SGHRS, CDR2 YFSETQ. The CDR3 runs 14 residues. Trimming took off 0 bases at V and 1 base at J, with 4 bases between the two ends. The CDR3 DNA is TGCGCCAGCAGCTTGGCAGGGAACACCGGGGAGCTGTTTTTT. This translates into CASSLAGNTGELFF.

This chain links TRBV6-4 with TRBJ2-1; D call uncertain. With 9 bases removed from V and 2 bases from J, the gap between germline ends came to 14 bases. The CDR3 has 14 residues. Germline CDR1 and CDR2: MRHNA and SNTAGT. CDR3: CASKKDPTYNEQFF. The CDR3 nucleotides are TGTGCCAGTAAAAAAGACCCAACCTACAATGAGCAGTTCTTC.

CDR3 in DNA: TGTGCCAGCAGAGAGACCAGGGGGTACTATGGCTACACCTTC. This codes for CASRETRGYYGYTF. The chain recombines TRBV9 with TRBJ1-2, with 7 bases lining up with TRBD1. The length of the CDR3 is 14 residues. Germline-derived CDR1 and CDR2 are SGDLS and YYNGEE. The V gene end was trimmed by 5 bases and the J gene end by 3 bases; junction bases not matched to a gene: 7.

CDR3 sequence reads: CASRVPGQGFGEQYF. CDR3 DNA sequence: TGTGCCAGCAGGGTACCGGGACAGGGGTTCGGCGAGCAGTACTTC. The chain recombines TRBV6-5 with TRBJ2-7; 10 bases agree with TRBD1. Germline V gives CDR1 MNHEY, CDR2 SVGAGI. The CDR3 is made up of 15 amino acids. Trimming removed 6 bases from V and 6 bases from J; junction bases left unmatched: 11.

The rearrangement joins TRBV5-1 to TRBJ2-3; 9 bases fit TRBD2. The CDR3 contains 14 residues. Germline CDR1 and CDR2: SGHRS and YFSETQ. V lost 3 bases to trimming and J lost 4 bases; unmatched junction nucleotides: 3. Here the CDR3 reads CASSSRTSADTQYF. CDR3 nucleotide sequence: TGCGCCAGCAGCTCAAGGACTAGCGCAGATACGCAGTATTTT.

The chain uses TRBV7-9 and TRBJ2-1; D is possibly TRBD1 (6 bases). Trimming removed 3 bases from V and 9 bases from J, with 15 bases in between. Germline CDR1 is SEHNR and CDR2 is FQNEAQ (reference sequence). CDR3 length: 14 residues. In DNA form, the CDR3 reads TGTGCCAGCAGCTTTGGTTCCGACAGGCTTGAGCAGTTCTTC. Translating it yields CASSFGSDRLEQFF.

The sample holds one count of this clone. The gene calls are TRBV4-2 and TRBJ2-3, with D perhaps TRBD1 or TRBD2 (6 bases each). V was pared by 0 bases and J by 11 bases, with 24 bases between. Germline CDR1 reads LGHNA; CDR2 reads YNFKEQ. This CDR3 region has 17 residues. The CDR3 loop reads CASSQDRASDTKGGQYF. The CDR3 DNA sequence: TGTGCCAGCAGCCAAGATCGCGCCTCCGACACTAAGGGGGGGCAGTATTTT.

V usage is TRBV7-6 and J usage is TRBJ1-2; a weak D match, TRBD1 (5 bases). CDR1 and CDR2 from the germline V gene are SGHVS and FNYEAQ. V dropped 5 bases and J dropped 0 bases, with 13 bases sitting between them. There are 15 residues in the CDR3. The CDR3 coding sequence is TGTGCCAGCAGCCCCGGCGACAGATCTAACTATGGCTACACCTTC. Protein: CASSPGDRSNYGYTF.

CDR3 loop: CASSKGLAATDTQYF. Here the CDR3 DNA reads TGTGCCAGCAGCAAGGGACTAGCGGCCACAGATACGCAGTATTTT. The chain carries TRBV7-7 and TRBJ2-3; 11 bases are a match to TRBD2. J was trimmed by 2 bases and V by 5 bases; bases with no gene match: 3. The CDR3 covers 15 residues. The germline V gene has CDR1 SSHAT and CDR2 FNYEAQ (reference sequence).

This clone was seen a single time. V usage is TRBV3-1 (or the pseudogene TRBV3-2) and J usage is TRBJ1-2; 8 bases match TRBD1. From germline, CDR1 is LGHDT and CDR2 YNNKEL (reference sequence). After removal of 5 bases from V and 4 bases from J, the junction contained 9 bases not matched to a gene. The CDR3 has 15 residues. The CDR3 DNA reads TGTGCCAGCAGCGCGGGACAGGCTTTTGGCTATGGCTACACCTTC. It is translated as CASSAGQAFGYGYTF.

The chain recombines TRBV7-3 with TRBJ1-1; D might be TRBD1 (5 bases). The V gene lost 4 bases and the J gene lost 8 bases, with 14 bases spanning the gap. The germline V gene has CDR1 SGHTA and CDR2 FQGTGA. This CDR3 region has 13 residues. CDR3 DNA: TGTGCCAGCAGCTCCAGTAGGGACCGCGAAGCTTTCTTT. Its translation: CASSSSRDREAFF. The full variable domain, its missing parts supplied by reference TRBV7-3 and TRBJ1-1, is GAGVSQTPSNKVTEKGKYVELRCDPISGHTALYWYRQSLGQGPEFLIYFQGTGAADDSGLPNDRFFAVRPEGSVSTLKIQRTERGDSAVYLCASSSSRDREAFFGQGTRLTVV.

The V and J genes are TRBV29-1 and TRBJ2-3, with 8 bases aligning to TRBD1. CDR3 length: 15 amino acids. Germline loops: CDR1 SQVTM, CDR2 ANQGSEA. V shed 2 bases and J 4 bases; nucleotides not matched to a gene: 8. CDR3 region: CSVETRQGRADTQYF. The CDR3 DNA sequence: TGCAGCGTTGAAACTCGACAGGGGAGAGCAGATACGCAGTATTTT.

The chain recombines TRBV27 with TRBJ1-1; possible D gene TRBD1, 5 bases. Looked up from germline, CDR1 is MNHEY and CDR2 is SMNVEV (reference sequence). Trimming took 5 bases from V and 4 from J, leaving 14 bases between them. This CDR3 is 14 amino acids long. The CDR3 coding sequence is TGTGCCAGCAGTCCGACAGTTATGAGCACTGAAGCTTTCTTT. Translating it yields CASSPTVMSTEAFF.

A single count supports this clone. The V call is TRBV5-1, the J call TRBJ2-3; TRBD1 aligns across 8 bases. V lost 0 bases to trimming and J lost 4 bases; unmatched junction nucleotides: 7. Germline lookup yields CDR1 SGHRS and CDR2 YFSETQ. This CDR3 contains 16 residues. The CDR3 region is CASSLAAGGISDTQYF. The CDR3 nucleotides are TGCGCCAGCAGCTTGGCGGCAGGGGGCATCTCAGATACGCAGTATTTT.

V usage is TRBV6-2 or TRBV6-3 and J usage is TRBJ2-6, with D unclear. CDR1 and CDR2 from the germline V gene are MNHEY and SVGEGT. There are 19 residues in the CDR3. The V end was cut by 0 bases, the J end by 0 bases, with 15 bases between. CDR3 region: CASSYSDSRRFSGANVLTF. In nucleotides, the CDR3 is TGTGCCAGCAGTTACTCTGACTCCCGGAGATTCTCTGGGGCCAACGTCCTGACTTTC.

This chain uses TRBV6-5 with TRBJ1-2; possible D gene TRBD1, 5 bases. V was shortened by 5 bases and J by 2 bases, with 6 bases between the two germline ends. Germline CDR1 MNHEY, CDR2 SVGAGI. The CDR3 is made up of 12 amino acids. The CDR3 sequence is CASSQGNYGYTF. The CDR3 nucleotides are TGTGCCAGCAGTCAGGGAAACTATGGCTACACCTTC.

The V gene is TRBV6-1, the J gene TRBJ2-7, with D tentatively TRBD1 (6 bases). The V end lost 1 base, the J end lost 2 bases, and 15 bases lay between the germline ends. This CDR3 comprises 16 residues. Germline CDR1 reads MNHNS; CDR2 reads SASEGT. In DNA form, the CDR3 reads TGTGCCAGCAGTGAAGTATTACAGGGAAGCACCTACGAGCAGTACTTC. Protein product: CASSEVLQGSTYEQYF.

This clone was counted once. The chain employs TRBV5-1 and TRBJ1-4, with a tentative D call TRBD1 (6 bases). V lost 4 bases and J 0 bases, leaving 10 bases between the germline ends. CDR1 SGHRS and CDR2 YFSETQ come from the germline V gene. The CDR3 is 15 residues long. The CDR3 spells CASSLRQATNEKLFF. DNA for the CDR3: TGCGCCAGCAGCCTACGACAGGCAACTAATGAAAAACTGTTTTTT.

This chain uses TRBV3-1 (or the pseudogene TRBV3-2) with TRBJ2-3, with 8 positions matching TRBD2. Trimming at V came to 4 bases and at J to 4 bases, leaving 7 bases not matched to a gene. CDR1 and CDR2 from the germline V gene are LGHDT and YNNKEL (reference sequence). The CDR3 length is 15 residues. CDR3 sequence reads: CASSPWRGAPDTQYF. The CDR3 DNA sequence: TGTGCCAGCAGCCCATGGCGGGGGGCCCCAGATACGCAGTATTTT.

The rearrangement joins TRBV3-1 (or the pseudogene TRBV3-2) to TRBJ2-4; a possible D gene is TRBD1 (6 bases). V dropped 3 bases and J dropped 5 bases, with 14 bases sitting between them. Germline loops: CDR1 LGHDT, CDR2 YNNKEL (reference sequence). The CDR3 totals 15 residues. The CDR3 here is CASSHRTVQQNIQYF. In nucleotides, the CDR3 is TGTGCCAGCAGCCACCGGACAGTCCAGCAAAACATTCAGTACTTC.

The chain is built from TRBV28 and TRBJ2-4, with TRBD1 identical over 11 bases. Germline V gene lookup returns CDR1 MDHEN and CDR2 SYDVKM. V lost 4 bases to trimming and J lost 0 bases; unmatched junction nucleotides: 8. The CDR3 has 18 residues. Here the CDR3 reads CASSWDRGNAGAKNIQYF. The CDR3 nucleotides read TGTGCCAGCAGTTGGGACAGGGGGAATGCTGGAGCCAAAAACATTCAGTACTTC.

The CDR3 region has the DNA TGTGCCAGCAGCCCCCGAACGAGACTAGCGGGGGAAATGCATGAGCAGTTCTTC. Amino acids: CASSPRTRLAGEMHEQFF. This chain connects TRBV7-2 to TRBJ2-1; 12 bases fit TRBD2. The V segment lost 5 bases and the J segment 8 bases; nucleotides outside the gene matches: 16. Germline CDR1 SGHTA, CDR2 FQGNSA. The CDR3 is 18 residues long.

The chain employs TRBV5-1 and TRBJ2-7, with no clear D. Germline V gene lookup returns CDR1 SGHRS and CDR2 YFSETQ. V dropped 5 bases and J dropped 3 bases, with 12 bases sitting between them. The CDR3 consists of 13 residues. The CDR3 protein is CASRNASYYEQYF. The CDR3 DNA follows: TGCGCCAGCAGAAATGCCAGTTACTACGAGCAGTACTTC.

The gene calls are TRBV28 and TRBJ1-5, with a weak D call TRBD1 (6 bases). Per germline, CDR1 MDHEN and CDR2 SYDVKM. V gave up 5 bases and J gave up 0 bases, with 14 bases separating them. The CDR3 runs to 16 residues. CDR3 coding DNA: TGTGCCAGCAGTCCGGCGACAGGATTTAGCAATCAGCCCCAGCATTTT. It specifies CASSPATGFSNQPQHF.

The chain is built from TRBV9 and TRBJ1-1; D unclear. V was cut by 0 bases and J by 8 bases, with 8 bases left in between. CDR3 length: 12 residues. Per the germline V gene, CDR1 is SGDLS and CDR2 is YYNGEE. CDR3 coding DNA: TGTGCCAGCAGCGTAGCGGAGGGCGAAGCTTTCTTT. Translation: CASSVAEGEAFF.

The V and J genes are TRBV29-1 and TRBJ1-3; D unclear. This CDR3 has 11 residues. The V and J ends lost 5 bases and 4 bases respectively, with 6 bases between them. Germline CDR1 and CDR2: SQVTM and ANQGSEA. The CDR3 region is CSVQQGNTIYF. The CDR3 DNA reads as TGCAGCGTTCAACAGGGAAACACCATATATTTT.

V gene TRBV28 combines with J gene TRBJ1-4; no firm D call. V was cut by 8 bases and J by 2 bases, with 24 bases left in between. The CDR3 extends over 18 amino acids. The germline gives CDR1 MDHEN, CDR2 SYDVKM. CDR3 region: CASPPSWPNPGTNEKLFF. In nucleotides, the CDR3 is TGTGCCAGCCCCCCTTCGTGGCCGAACCCGGGCACTAATGAAAAACTGTTTTTT. The whole variable domain, filled in from reference TRBV28 and TRBJ1-4, reads DVKVTQSSRYLVKRTGEKVFLECVQDMDHENMFWYRQDPGLGLRLIYFSYDVKMKEKGDIPEGYSVSREKKERFSLILESASTNQTSMYLCASPPSWPNPGTNEKLFFGSGTQLSVL.

The chain carries TRBV5-8 and TRBJ2-4, with D uncertain. This CDR3 is built from 16 residues. Germline CDR1 is SGHTS and CDR2 is YDEGEE. V was shortened by 0 bases and J by 1 base, with 11 bases between the two germline ends. CDR3 in amino acids: CASSLALGLAKNIQYF. CDR3 sequence (DNA): TGTGCCAGCAGCTTGGCGTTAGGGCTCGCCAAAAACATTCAGTACTTC.

V usage is TRBV2 and J usage is TRBJ2-5; 8 bases align to TRBD1. The J call could be wrong; TRBJ2-7 is a better fit for the DNA end. Germline values: CDR1 SNHLY, CDR2 FYNNEI. The length of the CDR3 is 15 residues. The CDR3 sequence is CASRPRQGRTYEQYF. The CDR3 DNA reads as TGTGCCAGCAGACCCAGACAGGGGAGGACCTACGAGCAGTACTTC.

This chain joins TRBV13 and TRBJ1-1, with a tentative D call TRBD1 (6 bases). The CDR3 is 14 residues long. V was clipped by 5 bases and J by 0 bases, with 10 bases between them. The germline V gene has CDR1 PRHDT and CDR2 FYEKMQ (reference sequence). This CDR3 reads CASSTRGMNTEAFF. As DNA, the CDR3 is TGTGCCAGCAGCACTAGGGGGATGAACACTGAAGCTTTCTTT.

V usage is TRBV18 and J usage is TRBJ2-1, with D tentatively TRBD1 (5 bases). The germline V gene encodes CDR1 KGHSH and CDR2 LQKENI. V was cut by 0 bases and J by 5 bases, with 8 bases left in between. The CDR3 contains 14 residues. The CDR3 protein is CASSPPAGNNEQFF. For the CDR3, the DNA is TGTGCCAGCTCACCACCGGCAGGGAACAATGAGCAGTTCTTC.